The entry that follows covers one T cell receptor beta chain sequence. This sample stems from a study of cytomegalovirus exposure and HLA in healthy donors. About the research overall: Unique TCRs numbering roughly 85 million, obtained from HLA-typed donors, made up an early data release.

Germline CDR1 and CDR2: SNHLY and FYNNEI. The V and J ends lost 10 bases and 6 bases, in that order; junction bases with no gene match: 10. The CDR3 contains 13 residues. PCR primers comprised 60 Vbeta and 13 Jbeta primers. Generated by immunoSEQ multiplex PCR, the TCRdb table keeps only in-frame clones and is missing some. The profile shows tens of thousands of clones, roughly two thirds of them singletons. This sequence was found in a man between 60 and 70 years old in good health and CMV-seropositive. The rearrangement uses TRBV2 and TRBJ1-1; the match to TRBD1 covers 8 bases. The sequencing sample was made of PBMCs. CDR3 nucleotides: TGTGCCACTCACAGGGGGGTGAGGGCTGAAGCTTTCTTT. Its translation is CATHRGVRAEAFF.